A selection of T cell receptor beta chains follows, all from one sample in a study of HIV-infected patients and healthy controls. MiXCR was run by TCRdb on the 5' RACE reads, yielding one entry per CDR3 protein. There are roughly 4,000 distinct CDR3 sequences in the sample; less than 30% occur only once, and 20% to 25% lies in the top ten. The source was blood, collected during antiretroviral therapy. These receptors were collected from an adult with HIV infection. Each CDR3 is given with its conserved first and last residue. The order of the fields is D gene, J gene, clone size, V gene, CDR3 length, CDR3 DNA, CDR3 protein. D genes are given only for firm matches. Only some rows state a clone size, as once, few, many or a class for expanded clones.

d_call: .; j_call: TRBJ1-1; clone_size: .; v_call: TRBV12-3/TRBV12-4; cdr3_length: 15; cdr3_nt: TGTGCCAGCAGTTTTTATGGGCGGCGGCCTTCTGAAGCTTTCTTT; cdr3_aa: CASSFYGRRPSEAFF
d_call: .; j_call: TRBJ1-2; clone_size: .; v_call: TRBV12-3/TRBV12-4; cdr3_length: 13; cdr3_nt: TGTGCCAGCAGTCTCAGGGTGGGGTATGGCTACACCTTC; cdr3_aa: CASSLRVGYGYTF
d_call: .; j_call: TRBJ1-5; clone_size: medium-sized; v_call: TRBV24-1; cdr3_length: 13; cdr3_nt: TGTGCCACCAGCCGAGACGGGAATCAGCCCCAGCATTTT; cdr3_aa: CATSRDGNQPQHF
d_call: TRBD2; j_call: TRBJ2-5; clone_size: .; v_call: TRBV29-1; cdr3_length: 12; cdr3_nt: TGCAGCGTTTGGGGGGGGCAAGAGACCCAGTACTTC; cdr3_aa: CSVWGGQETQYF
d_call: TRBD2; j_call: TRBJ2-1; clone_size: .; v_call: TRBV7-6; cdr3_length: 16; cdr3_nt: TGTGCCAGAAGCTTAGCGGGGACTAGCGGCTACAATGAGCAGTTCTTC; cdr3_aa: CARSLAGTSGYNEQFF
d_call: TRBD1; j_call: TRBJ2-7; clone_size: .; v_call: TRBV11-2; cdr3_length: 13; cdr3_nt: TGTGCCAGCAGAGGACAGGGCAACTACGAGCAGTACTTC; cdr3_aa: CASRGQGNYEQYF
d_call: TRBD1; j_call: TRBJ1-5; clone_size: few; v_call: TRBV7-6; cdr3_length: 14; cdr3_nt: TGTGCCAGCAGCCCGACAGGGGGCAATCAGCCCCAGCATTTT; cdr3_aa: CASSPTGGNQPQHF
d_call: .; j_call: TRBJ1-2; clone_size: .; v_call: TRBV27; cdr3_length: 15; cdr3_nt: TGTGCCAGCAGTTTATCGGGGGCTCGTAACTATGGCTACACCTTC; cdr3_aa: CASSLSGARNYGYTF
d_call: .; j_call: TRBJ2-7; clone_size: .; v_call: TRBV11-2; cdr3_length: 14; cdr3_nt: TGTGCCAGCAGCTTATGGCCGGCAACTTACGAGCAGTACTTC; cdr3_aa: CASSLWPATYEQYF
d_call: .; j_call: TRBJ1-2; clone_size: few; v_call: TRBV6-5; cdr3_length: 15; cdr3_nt: TGTGCCAGCAGCCCCGGACCAAACCCCCACTATGGCTACACCTTC; cdr3_aa: CASSPGPNPHYGYTF